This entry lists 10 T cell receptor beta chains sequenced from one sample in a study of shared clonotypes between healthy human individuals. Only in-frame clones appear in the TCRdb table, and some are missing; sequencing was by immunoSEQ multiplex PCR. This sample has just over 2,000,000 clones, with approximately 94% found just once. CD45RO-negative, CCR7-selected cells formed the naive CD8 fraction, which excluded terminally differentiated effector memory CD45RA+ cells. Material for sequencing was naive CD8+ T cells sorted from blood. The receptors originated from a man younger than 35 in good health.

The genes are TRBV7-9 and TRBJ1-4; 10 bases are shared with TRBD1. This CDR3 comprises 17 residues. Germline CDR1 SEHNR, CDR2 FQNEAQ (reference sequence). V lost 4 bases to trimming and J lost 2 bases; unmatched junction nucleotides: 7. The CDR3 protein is CASSSRDRGVTNEKLFF. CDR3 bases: TGTGCCAGCAGCTCCCGGGACAGGGGAGTTACTAATGAAAAACTGTTTTTT. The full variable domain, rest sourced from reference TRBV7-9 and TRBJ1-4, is DTGVSQNPRHKITKRGQNVTFRCDPISEHNRLYWYRQTLGQGPEFLTYFQNEAQLEKSRLLSDRFSAERPKGSFSTLEIQRTEQGDSAMYLCASSSRDRGVTNEKLFFGSGTQLSVL.

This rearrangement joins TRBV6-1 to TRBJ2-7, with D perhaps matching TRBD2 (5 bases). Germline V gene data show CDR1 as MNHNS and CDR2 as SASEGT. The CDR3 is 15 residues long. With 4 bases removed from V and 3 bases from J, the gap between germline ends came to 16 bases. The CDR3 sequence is CASSVIIEGNYEQYF. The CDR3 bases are TGTGCCAGCAGTGTAATTATCGAGGGAAACTACGAGCAGTACTTC.

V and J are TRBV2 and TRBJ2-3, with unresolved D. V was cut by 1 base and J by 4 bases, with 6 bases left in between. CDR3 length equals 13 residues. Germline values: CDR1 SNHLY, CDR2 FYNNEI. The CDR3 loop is CASSEEGPDTQYF. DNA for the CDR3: TGTGCCAGCAGTGAAGAGGGCCCAGATACGCAGTATTTT.

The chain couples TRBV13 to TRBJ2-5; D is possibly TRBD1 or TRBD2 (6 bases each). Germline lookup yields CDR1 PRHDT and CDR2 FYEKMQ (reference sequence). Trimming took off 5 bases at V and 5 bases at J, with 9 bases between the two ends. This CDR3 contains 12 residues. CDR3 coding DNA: TGTGCCAGCAGCCGAGGGGGGGAGACCCAGTACTTC. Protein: CASSRGGETQYF. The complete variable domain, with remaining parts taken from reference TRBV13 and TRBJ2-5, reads AAGVIQSPRHLIKEKRETATLKCYPIPRHDTVYWYQQGPGQDPQFLISFYEKMQSDKGSIPDRFSAQQFSDYHSELNMSSLELGDSALYFCASSRGGETQYFGPGTRLLVL.

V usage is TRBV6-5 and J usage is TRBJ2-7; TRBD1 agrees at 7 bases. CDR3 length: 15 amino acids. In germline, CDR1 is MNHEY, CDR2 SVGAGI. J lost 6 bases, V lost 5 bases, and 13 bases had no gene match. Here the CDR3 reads CASSRTGFGNVEQYF. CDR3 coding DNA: TGTGCCAGCAGTAGGACAGGTTTCGGGAATGTCGAGCAGTACTTC.

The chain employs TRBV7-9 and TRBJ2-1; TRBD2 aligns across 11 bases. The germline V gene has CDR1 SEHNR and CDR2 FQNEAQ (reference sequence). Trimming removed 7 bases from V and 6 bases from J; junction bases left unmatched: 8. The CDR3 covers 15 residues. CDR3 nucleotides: TGTGCCAGCATTATACCCGGGACTAGCGGCAATGAGCAGTTCTTC. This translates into CASIIPGTSGNEQFF.

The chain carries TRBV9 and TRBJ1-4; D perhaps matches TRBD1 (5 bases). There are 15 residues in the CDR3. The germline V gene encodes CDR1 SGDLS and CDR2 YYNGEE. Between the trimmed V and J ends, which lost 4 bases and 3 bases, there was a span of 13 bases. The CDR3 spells CASSPTGGSNEKLFF. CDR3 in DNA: TGTGCCAGCAGCCCCACCGGGGGGTCTAATGAAAAACTGTTTTTT. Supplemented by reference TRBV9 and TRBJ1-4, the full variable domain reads DSGVTQTPKHLITATGQRVTLRCSPRSGDLSVYWYQQSLDQGLQFLIQYYNGEERAKGNILERFSAQQFPDLHSELNLSSLELGDSALYFCASSPTGGSNEKLFFGSGTQLSVL.

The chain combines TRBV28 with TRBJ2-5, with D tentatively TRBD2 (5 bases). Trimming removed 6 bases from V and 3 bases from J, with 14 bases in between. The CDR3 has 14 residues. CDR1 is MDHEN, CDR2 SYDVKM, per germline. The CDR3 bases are TGTGCCAGCAGCTACACCCTCGGGGAAGAGACCCAGTACTTC. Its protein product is CASSYTLGEETQYF.

The chain's CDR3 is CASFHWTESSYNEQFF. For the CDR3, the DNA is TGTGCCAGCTTCCACTGGACGGAGAGCTCCTACAATGAGCAGTTCTTC. The chain employs TRBV2 and TRBJ2-1; unclear D gene. The CDR3 runs 16 residues. The germline V gene has CDR1 SNHLY and CDR2 FYNNEI. V lost 8 bases to trimming and J lost 0 bases, with 17 bases between them.

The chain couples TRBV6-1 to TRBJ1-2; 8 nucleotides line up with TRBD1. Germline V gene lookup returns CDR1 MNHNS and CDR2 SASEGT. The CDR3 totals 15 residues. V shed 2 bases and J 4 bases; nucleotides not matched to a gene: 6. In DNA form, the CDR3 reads TGTGCCAGCAGTGAATTCAGGGGGCAAAGCTATGGCTACACCTTC. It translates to CASSEFRGQSYGYTF.